What follows describes a single TCR beta chain. Method: immunoSEQ multiplex PCR; TCRdb's copy keeps in-frame clones and lacks some. Seen here are roughly 150,000 clones, approximately 81% observed once, and the top ten hold around 5%. These data come from a study of blood T cell repertoires in COVID-19. Study at large: Both acute and convalescent COVID-19 samples were obtained from the United States, Italy and Spain.

Germline V gene sequence: CDR1 MDHEN, CDR2 SYDVKM. Trimming left V 5 bases short and J 2 bases short, with 6 bases between. This CDR3 spans 12 amino acids. The TCR was taken from a woman aged 50 to 65 with COVID-19, enrolled during active disease. V usage is TRBV28 and J usage is TRBJ1-2; D not resolved. The sequencing sample was made of peripheral blood. The DNA for the CDR3 is TGTGCCAGCAGTCGAGGGAACTATGGCTACACCTTC. Translation gives CASSRGNYGYTF.